The rows below give T cell receptor beta chains drawn from one sample of a study of T-cell memory formation after mild COVID-19. TCRdb recomputed calls from the 5' RACE reads with MiXCR, one row per CDR3 protein. This table holds 500,000 to 550,000 distinct CDR3 sequences, roughly 20% found once. Material for sequencing was PBMCs or a T cell subset sorted from them (not recorded which). Receptor source: an adult woman who had mild COVID-19 (a few samples of this study predate the infection). Cell type and time point are not known. The CDR3 runs from the conserved cysteine through the conserved F or W. Each record gives: CDR3 protein, CDR3 DNA, clone size, J gene, D gene, V gene, CDR3 length. The D gene is left open where the match is weak. Only some rows state a clone size, as once, few, many or a class for expanded clones.

CACRQGITAFF	TGTGCCTGCCGACAGGGAATAACAGCTTTCTTT	few	TRBJ1-1	TRBD1	TRBV27	11
CSASSATGTGAYEQYF	TGCAGTGCTAGCTCGGCCACCGGGACAGGGGCCTACGAGCAGTACTTC	.	TRBJ2-7	TRBD1	TRBV20-1	16
CASSSPRGPYYEQYF	TGTGCCAGCAGCTCCCCACGGGGGCCCTACTACGAGCAGTACTTC	.	TRBJ2-7	.	TRBV7-8	15
CASSHEGQGFSGELFF	TGTGCCAGCAGCCACGAGGGACAGGGGTTTTCCGGGGAGCTGTTTTTT	few	TRBJ2-2	TRBD1	TRBV6-2/TRBV6-3	16
CASSLAPSGGDETQYF	TGTGCCAGCAGCTTAGCGCCAAGCGGGGGAGATGAGACCCAGTACTTC	.	TRBJ2-5	TRBD2	TRBV7-8	16
CASSAGTNPFWQSETQYF	TGTGCCAGCAGTGCCGGGACTAACCCCTTTTGGCAATCCGAGACCCAGTACTTC	many	TRBJ2-5	TRBD2	TRBV12-3/TRBV12-4	18
CASRSRLEGNTGELFF	TGTGCCAGCAGGTCCAGACTAGAGGGGAACACCGGGGAGCTGTTTTTT	.	TRBJ2-2	.	TRBV6-6	16
CSARDMSSGTYEQYF	TGCAGTGCTAGAGATATGTCTAGCGGGACCTACGAGCAGTACTTC	.	TRBJ2-7	TRBD2	TRBV20-1	15
CASSYSPQRDSSSYEQYF	TGTGCCAGCAGTTACTCCCCCCAGCGGGACTCTAGCTCCTACGAGCAGTACTTC	.	TRBJ2-7	TRBD2	TRBV6-2/TRBV6-3	18
CASSPRLLDNWFTEAFF	TGCGCCAGCAGCCCAAGATTGTTGGACAATTGGTTCACTGAAGCTTTCTTT	.	TRBJ1-1	.	TRBV4-1	17
CASSQGGASGRNEQFF	TGCGCCAGCAGCCAAGGTGGGGCTAGCGGGAGGAATGAGCAGTTCTTC	few	TRBJ2-1	TRBD2	TRBV4-1	16
CASSSTPSGRGELFF	TGTGCCAGCAGCTCAACACCCTCGGGGAGAGGGGAGCTGTTTTTT	few	TRBJ2-2	.	TRBV5-5	15
CASSLAATGKLYGYTF	TGTGCCAGCAGTTTAGCTGCGACAGGGAAGCTCTATGGCTACACCTTC	.	TRBJ1-2	TRBD1	TRBV12-3/TRBV12-4	16
CASRPEPGGYSNQPQHF	TGTGCCAGCAGGCCAGAACCTGGGGGTTATAGCAATCAGCCCCAGCATTTT	few	TRBJ1-5	.	TRBV12-3/TRBV12-4	17
CASSRLAGFPGDTQYF	TGTGCCAGCAGCAGACTAGCGGGGTTCCCCGGAGATACGCAGTATTTT	.	TRBJ2-3	TRBD2	TRBV9	16
CASSRGGTGQETQYF	TGCGCCAGCAGCCGCGGGGGGACAGGCCAAGAGACCCAGTACTTC	.	TRBJ2-5	.	TRBV5-1	15
CASSISTGSTQYF	TGTGCCAGCAGCATCTCGACAGGCAGTACCCAGTACTTC	.	TRBJ2-5	.	TRBV7-9	13
CSVYSSYGYTF	TGCAGCGTTTATTCTAGCTATGGCTACACCTTC	many	TRBJ1-2	.	TRBV29-1	11
CSASLAGSSYEQYF	TGCAGTGCTTCCCTCGCGGGTAGCTCCTACGAGCAGTACTTC	.	TRBJ2-7	.	TRBV20-1	14
CASSFPGGHNEQFF	TGTGCCAGCAGCTTCCCAGGTGGCCACAATGAGCAGTTCTTC	.	TRBJ2-1	.	TRBV5-6	14
CSACRRGYNEQFF	TGCAGCGCTTGTCGGCGGGGATACAATGAGCAGTTCTTC	few	TRBJ2-1	.	TRBV29-1	13
CATSGVTDGPAGELFF	TGTGCCACCAGTGGCGTGACGGACGGTCCCGCCGGGGAGCTGTTTTTT	few	TRBJ2-2	.	TRBV24-1	16
CASSQDPFRQRQETQYF	TGCGCCAGCAGCCAAGACCCCTTTCGACAGCGACAAGAGACCCAGTACTTC	.	TRBJ2-5	.	TRBV4-1	17
CASSVAGQGAYEQYF	TGTGCCAGCAGCGTAGCTGGGCAGGGGGCCTACGAGCAGTACTTC	.	TRBJ2-7	TRBD1	TRBV9	15
CSAQRLQGGNYEQYF	TGCAGTGCCCAACGACTACAGGGAGGTAATTACGAGCAGTACTTC	few	TRBJ2-7	.	TRBV20-1	15
CASSQAYNEQFF	TGTGCCAGCAGCCAAGCCTACAATGAGCAGTTCTTC	.	TRBJ2-1	.	TRBV11-3	12
CASGRDRGIETQYF	TGTGCCAGCGGACGGGACAGGGGTATTGAGACCCAGTACTTC	few	TRBJ2-5	TRBD1	TRBV27	14
CASSADTSGTAYEQYF	TGTGCCAGCAGTGCAGATACTAGCGGGACGGCCTACGAGCAGTACTTC	.	TRBJ2-7	TRBD2	TRBV12-3/TRBV12-4	16
CASSQVGRERTDTQYF	TGCGCCAGCAGCCAAGTTGGGCGGGAGAGGACAGATACGCAGTATTTT	.	TRBJ2-3	TRBD2	TRBV4-1	16
CASSFRSGPYEQFF	TGTGCCAGCAGCTTCCGTAGCGGGCCTTATGAGCAGTTCTTC	few	TRBJ2-1	TRBD2	TRBV7-9	14
CASSPLGEGGTQYF	TGTGCCAGCAGTCCGTTGGGGGAGGGGGGGACCCAGTACTTC	few	TRBJ2-5	.	TRBV27	14
CASSFNRREGRNEQFF	TGTGCCAGCAGTTTTAATCGGCGGGAGGGCCGGAATGAGCAGTTCTTC	.	TRBJ2-1	TRBD2	TRBV6-2/TRBV6-3	16
CASSISGQGSYEQYF	TGTGCCAGTAGTATCTCGGGACAGGGTTCCTACGAGCAGTACTTC	few	TRBJ2-7	TRBD1	TRBV19	15
CSVSGTGANGQFF	TGCAGCGTTTCCGGGACAGGTGCTAATGGGCAGTTCTTC	.	TRBJ2-1	TRBD1	TRBV29-1	13
CASSFETGPGGYTF	TGTGCCAGCAGCTTCGAGACGGGTCCGGGTGGCTACACCTTC	many	TRBJ1-2	.	TRBV7-9	14
CATSEHLLQAEAFF	TGTGCCACCAGTGAACATCTACTCCAGGCTGAAGCTTTCTTT	.	TRBJ1-1	.	TRBV24-1	14
CASRTDPGSTDTQYF	TGCGCCAGCAGAACCGACCCGGGTAGCACAGATACGCAGTATTTT	few	TRBJ2-3	.	TRBV5-1	15
CASSLGGNAEAFF	TGCGCCAGCAGCCTCGGGGGGAACGCTGAAGCTTTCTTT	many	TRBJ1-1	.	TRBV5-1	13
CASSFAQKETQYF	TGTGCCAGCAGCTTTGCACAGAAGGAGACCCAGTACTTC	.	TRBJ2-5	.	TRBV11-2	13
CASSPPGRTRGTEAFF	TGTGCCAGCTCACCCCCTGGACGGACGAGGGGCACTGAAGCTTTCTTT	.	TRBJ1-1	.	TRBV18	16
CASSLGTGTGGLNTEAFF	TGCGCCAGCAGCTTGGGTACTGGGACAGGGGGCTTGAACACTGAAGCTTTCTTT	.	TRBJ1-1	TRBD1	TRBV5-1	18
CASSISGRALTDTQYF	TGTGCCAGCAGTATTAGCGGGAGGGCCTTGACAGATACGCAGTATTTT	few	TRBJ2-3	TRBD2	TRBV28	16
CASSSPETQYF	TGTGCCAGCAGCTCGCCAGAGACCCAGTACTTC	.	TRBJ2-5	.	TRBV7-2	11
CASSFRDRSNTEAFF	TGTGCCAGCAGTTTTCGAGACAGGTCGAACACTGAAGCTTTCTTT	few	TRBJ1-1	.	TRBV12-3/TRBV12-4	15